What follows are 18 T cell receptor beta chains derived from one specimen sequenced in a study of shared clonotypes between healthy human individuals. Sequencing used immunoSEQ multiplex PCR; TCRdb keeps in-frame clones, though not all of them. This sample carries approximately 2,300,000 clones, approximately 90% of them seen once, and the ten largest clones take more than 0.35%. Sequencing was done on a sample of naive CD4+ T cells from PBMCs. Subset: CD45RA+ positively selected. The source of these receptors is a man younger than 35 in good health. Some clones in this sample may be carry-over from other donors' samples.

The chain couples TRBV28 to TRBJ2-5; D gene unclear. The DNA end is more similar to TRBJ2-7, so the J call may be wrong. Per the germline V gene, CDR1 is MDHEN and CDR2 is SYDVKM. The CDR3 is made up of 11 amino acids. CDR3 sequence reads: CATAFVDEQYF. CDR3 bases: TGTGCCACCGCATTCGTCGACGAGCAGTACTTC.

The chain links TRBV7-9 to TRBJ1-6, with TRBD1 as a possible D gene (5 bases). The CDR3 length is 14 residues. V lost 8 bases and J lost 9, with 17 bases in between. Germline CDR1 SEHNR, CDR2 FQNEAQ (reference sequence). CDR3 DNA: TGTGCCAGCGCGGGGTCGACAGAAAGTTCACCCCTCCACTTT. Translation gives CASAGSTESSPLHF.

V usage is TRBV15 and J usage is TRBJ2-5; D perhaps matches TRBD1 (6 bases). The CDR3 loop spans 13 amino acids. V was clipped by 1 base and J by 14 bases, with 17 bases between them. Germline CDR1 and CDR2: LNHNV and YYDKDF (reference sequence). The CDR3 DNA follows: TGTGCCACCAGCAGAGCAAGAAGGGGACACCTCTACTTC. It yields the protein CATSRARRGHLYF.

The gene calls are TRBV7-6 and TRBJ2-5; perhaps TRBD1 as D (5 bases). The germline V and J ends were trimmed by 3 bases and 5 bases, with 10 bases remaining between them. The CDR3 has 13 residues. Germline CDR1 reads SGHVS; CDR2 reads FNYEAQ. CDR3 amino acids: CASSFMKGETQYF. CDR3 DNA sequence: TGTGCCAGCAGCTTTATGAAGGGGGAGACCCAGTACTTC.

V usage is TRBV5-1 and J usage is TRBJ2-3; no clear D. Germline CDR1 SGHRS, CDR2 YFSETQ. V was shortened by 4 bases and J by 0 bases, with 15 bases between the two germline ends. CDR3 length: 16 residues. The chain's CDR3 is CASSLGSAESTDTQYF. In DNA form, the CDR3 reads TGCGCCAGCAGCCTGGGTTCGGCGGAGAGCACAGATACGCAGTATTTT.

The J gene is TRBJ2-7, the V gene TRBV6-6; perhaps TRBD2 as D (5 bases). The CDR3 consists of 14 residues. Per the germline V gene, CDR1 is MNHNY and CDR2 is SVGAGI (reference sequence). V was shortened by 0 bases and J by 6 bases, with 12 bases between the two germline ends. CDR3 DNA: TGTGCCAGCAGTTACTCTACCCCCACTAGCGAGCAGTACTTC. Translation gives CASSYSTPTSEQYF.

Details on this clone: This CDR3 is also generated by other DNA sequences in the sample. The V and J genes are TRBV7-3 and TRBJ2-1; D is undetermined. V was clipped by 2 bases and J by 4 bases, with 12 bases between them. The CDR3 is made up of 15 amino acids. CDR1 is SGHTA and CDR2 is FQGTGA in the germline V gene. The CDR3 loop is CASSLGLADYNEQFF. Here the CDR3 DNA reads TGTGCCAGCAGCTTAGGTCTCGCAGATTACAATGAGCAGTTCTTC.

The rearrangement uses TRBV28 and TRBJ1-1; TRBD1 matches at 7 bases. This CDR3 comprises 14 residues. Germline CDR1 reads MDHEN; CDR2 reads SYDVKM. Trimming removed 6 bases from V and 8 bases from J; junction bases left unmatched: 12. The CDR3 region is CASSQLQTGREAFF. The CDR3 nucleotides are TGTGCCAGCAGCCAACTCCAGACAGGGAGGGAAGCTTTCTTT. The full variable domain, completed using reference TRBV28 and TRBJ1-1, is DVKVTQSSRYLVKRTGEKVFLECVQDMDHENMFWYRQDPGLGLRLIYFSYDVKMKEKGDIPEGYSVSREKKERFSLILESASTNQTSMYLCASSQLQTGREAFFGQGTRLTVV.

The count of this clone is one. The rearrangement joins TRBV7-8 to TRBJ2-3; D is perhaps TRBD2 (5 bases). The CDR3 length is 15 residues. Germline CDR1 SGHVS, CDR2 FQNEAQ. Trimming pared 1 base from V and 5 bases from J, leaving 13 bases between. This CDR3 is CASSLELDELDTQYF. In DNA form, the CDR3 reads TGTGCCAGCAGCTTAGAACTAGACGAATTAGATACGCAGTATTTT.

The chain has TRBV11-3 and TRBJ2-1; D ambiguous. The length of the CDR3 is 13 residues. Germline-derived CDR1 and CDR2 are SGHNT and YENEEA. The V end lost 5 bases, the J end lost 6 bases, and 11 bases lay between the germline ends. The CDR3 loop reads CASSPPPPNEQFF. DNA for the CDR3: TGTGCCAGCAGCCCCCCCCCACCCAATGAGCAGTTCTTC.

The chain links TRBV12-1 to TRBJ2-7; TRBD2 reflects the table's D call only, with no check against the DNA. TRBV12-1 is a recognized pseudogene. The CDR3 spans 15 residues. Here the CDR3 reads CASSPASGVPYEQYF. Here the CDR3 DNA reads TGTGCCAGCAGCCCCGCTAGCGGTGTCCCCTACGAGCAGTACTTC.

This clone was observed once. The chain couples TRBV5-1 to TRBJ2-1; D is possibly TRBD2 (6 bases). CDR1 and CDR2 from the germline V gene are SGHRS and YFSETQ. CDR3 size: 15 residues. Trimming cost V 2 bases and J 7 bases, with 16 bases left between them. The CDR3: CASSFPAGAGNEQFF. The DNA for the CDR3 is TGCGCCAGCAGCTTTCCGGCTGGGGCGGGGAATGAGCAGTTCTTC.

This chain links TRBV6-5 with TRBJ2-1, with 9 positions matching TRBD2. The CDR3 spans 16 residues. The germline CDR1 and CDR2 sequences are MNHEY and SVGAGI. Trimming cost V 2 bases and J 3 bases; bases outside gene matches: 5. CDR3 protein: CASSYVAGGIYNEQFF. CDR3 nucleotide sequence: TGTGCCAGCAGTTACGTGGCGGGAGGGATCTACAATGAGCAGTTCTTC.

This clone has more than one count but fewer than ten. This sample also contains other DNA sequences that code for the same CDR3. The gene calls are TRBV28 and TRBJ2-3; no clear D. The V end lost 6 bases, the J end lost 0 bases, and 4 bases lay between the germline ends. The CDR3 sequence is 12 residues long. Germline V lookup: CDR1 MDHEN, CDR2 SYDVKM. CDR3 nucleotide sequence: TGTGCCAGCAGAGATAGCACAGATACGCAGTATTTT. Its translation is CASRDSTDTQYF.

This clone was seen a single time. V gene TRBV30 combines with J gene TRBJ2-7; tentatively, D is TRBD1 (6 bases). This CDR3 spans 13 amino acids. In germline, CDR1 is GTSNPN, CDR2 SVGIG (reference sequence). The V end lost 2 bases, the J end lost 2 bases, and 10 bases lay between the germline ends. The chain's CDR3 is CAWSTGIAYEQYF. The CDR3, as DNA: TGTGCCTGGAGTACAGGGATCGCCTACGAGCAGTACTTC. Full variable domain (outside the CDR3, taken from reference TRBV30 and TRBJ2-7): SQTIHQWPATLVQPVGSPLSLECTVEGTSNPNLYWYRQAAGRGLQLLFYSVGIGQISSEVPQNLSASRPQDRQFILSSKKLLLSDSGFYLCAWSTGIAYEQYFGPGTRLTVT.

The V call is TRBV23-1, the J call TRBJ2-1, with TRBD2 as a possible D gene (7 bases). TRBV23-1 is an ORF for which the function is uncertain. The V end was cut by 0 bases, the J end by 10 bases, with 13 bases between. The CDR3 loop spans 14 amino acids. The DNA of the CDR3 is TGCGCCAGCAGTCAATCGGCGGGGGCCAGGGAGCAGTTCTTC. As protein: CASSQSAGAREQFF.

This rearrangement joins TRBV28 to TRBJ2-7; D is undetermined. Germline CDR1 and CDR2: MDHEN and SYDVKM. Trimming pared 5 bases from V and 2 bases from J, leaving 10 bases between. This CDR3 has 13 amino acids. For the CDR3, the DNA is TGTGCCAGCAGTGGCAGGACCCCCTACGAGCAGTACTTC. Protein product: CASSGRTPYEQYF.

The chain couples TRBV27 to TRBJ1-1, with D possibly matching TRBD1 (5 bases). CDR1 is MNHEY and CDR2 is SMNVEV in the germline V gene (reference sequence). The CDR3 is 17 amino acids. Between the trimmed V and J ends, which lost 3 bases and 5 bases, there was a span of 22 bases. The CDR3 region has the DNA TGTGCCAGCAGTTTCGACAGACTTGAAAAAATGGGAACTGAAGCTTTCTTT. Residues: CASSFDRLEKMGTEAFF.